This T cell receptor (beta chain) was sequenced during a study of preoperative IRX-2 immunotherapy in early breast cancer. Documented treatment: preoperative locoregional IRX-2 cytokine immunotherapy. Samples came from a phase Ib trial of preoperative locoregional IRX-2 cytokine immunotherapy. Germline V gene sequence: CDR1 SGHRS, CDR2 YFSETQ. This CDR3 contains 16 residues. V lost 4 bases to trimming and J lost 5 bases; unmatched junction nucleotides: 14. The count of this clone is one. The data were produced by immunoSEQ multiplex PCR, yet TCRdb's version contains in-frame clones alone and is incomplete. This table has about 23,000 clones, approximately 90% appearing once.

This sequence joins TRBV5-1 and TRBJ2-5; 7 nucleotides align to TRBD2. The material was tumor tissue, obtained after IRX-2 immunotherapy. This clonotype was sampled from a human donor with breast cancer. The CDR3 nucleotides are TGCGCCAGCAGCCTCTGGAGGACTAGTGGGGGGGAGACCCAGTACTTC. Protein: CASSLWRTSGGETQYF.